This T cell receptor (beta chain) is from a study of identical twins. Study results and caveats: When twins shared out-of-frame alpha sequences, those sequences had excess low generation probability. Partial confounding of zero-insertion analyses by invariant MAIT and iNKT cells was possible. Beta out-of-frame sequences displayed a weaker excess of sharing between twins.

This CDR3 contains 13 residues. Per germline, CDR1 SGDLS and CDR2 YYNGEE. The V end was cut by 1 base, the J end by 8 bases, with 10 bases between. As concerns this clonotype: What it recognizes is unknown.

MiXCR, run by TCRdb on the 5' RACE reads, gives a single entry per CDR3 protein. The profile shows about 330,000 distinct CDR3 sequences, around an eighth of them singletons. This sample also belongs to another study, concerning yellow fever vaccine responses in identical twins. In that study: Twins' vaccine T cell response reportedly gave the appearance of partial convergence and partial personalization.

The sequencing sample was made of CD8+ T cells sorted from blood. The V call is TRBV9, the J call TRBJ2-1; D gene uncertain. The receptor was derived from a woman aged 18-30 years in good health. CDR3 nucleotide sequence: TGTGCCAGCAGCGTATTGATTTACGATGAGCAGTTCTTC. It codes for CASSVLIYDEQFF.